This TCR beta chain was identified during a study of T cell responses to AZD1222 COVID-19 vaccine. Overall study results and limits: Reportedly, close to half of spike-specific TCRs are directed against unmutated variant regions. White British people made up most donors, females outnumbered males, and clonal diversity was possibly underestimated.

Using immunoSEQ multiplex PCR, the repertoire was profiled, and TCRdb retains in-frame clones only, with some absent. The sample includes roughly 90,000 clones, roughly 85% of them seen just once. As for this clone: Its antigen is currently unknown.

The TCR originated in an adult in good health. The sequencing here drew on peripheral blood, taken on day 0 of AZD1222 vaccination.

The CDR3 here is CASSLNTGEQYF. The CDR3 DNA is TGTGCCAGCAGCTTAAACACGGGCGAGCAGTACTTC. The rearrangement uses TRBV7-9 and TRBJ2-7, with D uncertain. The CDR3 covers 12 residues. CDR1 SEHNR and CDR2 FQNEAQ come from the germline V gene (reference sequence). V was trimmed by 2 bases and J by 6 bases, leaving 8 bases between them.